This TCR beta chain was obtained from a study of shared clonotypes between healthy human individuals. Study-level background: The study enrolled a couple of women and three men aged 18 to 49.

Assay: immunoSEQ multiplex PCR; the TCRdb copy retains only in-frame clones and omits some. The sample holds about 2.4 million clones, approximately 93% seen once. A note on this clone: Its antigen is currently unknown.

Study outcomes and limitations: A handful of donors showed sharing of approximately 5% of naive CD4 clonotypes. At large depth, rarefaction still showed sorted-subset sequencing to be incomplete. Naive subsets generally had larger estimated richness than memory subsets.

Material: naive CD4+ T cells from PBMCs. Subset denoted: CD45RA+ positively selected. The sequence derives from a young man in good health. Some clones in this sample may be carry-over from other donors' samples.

The CDR3 DNA follows: TGTGCCAGCAGCTCCGCTAGCGGGGGCTCCTACAATGAGCAGTTCTTC. This sequence encodes CASSSASGGSYNEQFF. The chain carries TRBV11-2 and TRBJ2-1, with 10 bases matching TRBD2. The ends lost 4 bases at V and 0 bases at J; junction bases unmatched: 3. Germline V CDR1 and CDR2: SGHAT, FQNNGV. The length of the CDR3 is 16 residues. Together with reference TRBV11-2 and TRBJ2-1, the CDR3 gives the full variable domain: EAGVAQSPRYKIIEKRQSVAFWCNPISGHATLYWYQQILGQGPKLLIQFQNNGVVDDSQLPKDRFSAERLKGVDSTLKIQPAKLEDSAVYLCASSSASGGSYNEQFFGPGTRLTVL.